The 17 T cell receptor beta chains listed next were all sequenced from one sample in a study of monozygotic twins with inflammatory bowel disease. TCRdb reanalyzed the 5' RACE reads and collapses them to one entry per CDR3 protein, without DNA. Its table records a few hundred thousand distinct CDR3 sequences. Sequencing was done on a sample of blood. The receptor set was obtained from a human donor with ulcerative colitis or Crohn's disease, or a healthy co-twin of an affected twin (not recorded which).

The gene calls are TRBV15 and TRBJ1-6. Germline CDR1 is LNHNV and CDR2 is YYDKDF (reference sequence). The CDR3 consists of 13 residues. The CDR3 loop reads CATSRDHSSPLHF.

The chain combines TRBV19 with TRBJ2-7; TCRdb's D gene call, TRBD1, goes unchecked for lack of DNA. The CDR3 contains 13 residues. Germline loops: CDR1 LNHDA, CDR2 SQIVND (reference sequence). CDR3 amino acids: CASSIALLGEQYF.

The chain links TRBV7-9 to TRBJ2-1; TCRdb selects TRBD1, and the lack of DNA leaves this call unchecked. Per the germline V gene, CDR1 is SEHNR and CDR2 is FQNEAQ (reference sequence). The CDR3 spans 16 residues. The CDR3 spells CASSLAPWTGAGGQFF. Full variable domain (missing parts from reference TRBV7-9 and TRBJ2-1): DTGVSQNPRHKITKRGQNVTFRCDPISEHNRLYWYRQTLGQGPEFLTYFQNEAQLEKSRLLSDRFSAERPKGSFSTLEIQRTEQGDSAMYLCASSLAPWTGAGGQFFGPGTRLTVL.

The J gene is TRBJ2-2, the V gene TRBV6-5. The germline CDR1 and CDR2 sequences are MNHEY and SVGAGI. The CDR3 consists of 12 residues. This chain's CDR3 is CASSRLTGELFF.

The chain employs TRBV5-1 and TRBJ2-1. The V gene's germline CDR1 is SGHRS and CDR2 YFSETQ. The CDR3 runs 14 residues. The CDR3 is CASRILSSYNEQFF.

V usage is TRBV6-1 and J usage is TRBJ1-5. The CDR3 length is 15 residues. The V gene's germline CDR1 is MNHNS and CDR2 SASEGT. This chain's CDR3 is CASSEAGQRIVPQHF.

The genes are TRBV3-1 and TRBJ2-3; the D gene TCRdb calls, TRBD1, cannot be checked with no DNA. The CDR3 has 17 amino acids. The V gene's germline CDR1 is LGHDT and CDR2 YNNKEL (reference sequence). CDR3 sequence: CASSQDGSSGGPGAQYF.

V gene TRBV5-1 combines with J gene TRBJ1-2; TCRdb names TRBD1, which stays unverified in the absence of DNA. This CDR3 contains 15 residues. Germline lookup yields CDR1 SGHRS and CDR2 YFSETQ. The CDR3 spells CASSLVADRNYGYTF.

The chain links TRBV20-1 to TRBJ1-5; TCRdb proposes TRBD1, but this gene call is untestable without DNA. Germline CDR1 and CDR2: DFQATT and SNEGSKA (reference sequence). The CDR3 consists of 14 residues. The CDR3 loop reads CSAREGAGNQPQHF.

V and J are TRBV5-1 and TRBJ2-5. The length of the CDR3 is 15 residues. CDR1 and CDR2 (germline): SGHRS, YFSETQ. CDR3 sequence reads: CASSLVSGGPETQYF.

This chain joins TRBV9 and TRBJ1-6. Germline loops: CDR1 SGDLS, CDR2 YYNGEE. The CDR3 is made up of 14 amino acids. CDR3 loop: CASSVDYSDSPLHF.

The chain has TRBV10-3 and TRBJ1-5. Germline CDR1 is ENHRY and CDR2 is SYGVKD. This CDR3 has 13 amino acids. CDR3 region: CAISESSNQPQHF.

The V gene is TRBV20-1, the J gene TRBJ2-7; TCRdb selects TRBD2, and the lack of DNA leaves this call unchecked. Germline V CDR1 and CDR2: DFQATT, SNEGSKA (reference sequence). The CDR3 contains 15 residues. The CDR3 region is CSAIFSGNTRSEQYF.

The chain uses TRBV5-1 and TRBJ2-1; the TCRdb D gene call, TRBD1, has no DNA to confirm it. This CDR3 is 15 amino acids long. Germline V gene lookup returns CDR1 SGHRS and CDR2 YFSETQ. The CDR3 here is CASAPTGQFDNEQFF. The full variable domain, with the rest looked up from reference TRBV5-1 and TRBJ2-1, is KAGVTQTPRYLIKTRGQQVTLSCSPISGHRSVSWYQQTPGQGLQFLFEYFSETQRNKGNFPGRFSGRQFSNSRSEMNVSTLELGDSALYLCASAPTGQFDNEQFFGPGTRLTVL.

This rearrangement joins TRBV7-2 to TRBJ2-1; the TRBD2 assignment by TCRdb is unverifiable without DNA. This CDR3 comprises 15 residues. Germline assignment: CDR1 SGHTA and CDR2 FQGNSA. CDR3 sequence reads: CASSLLAGSYNEQFF.

The rearrangement uses TRBV5-8 and TRBJ2-5; TCRdb's D call of TRBD1 is untestable without DNA. Germline values: CDR1 SGHTS, CDR2 YDEGEE. This CDR3 is 17 amino acids long. This CDR3 reads CASTPTPKGYYQETQYF.

The chain couples TRBV28 to TRBJ2-1; the TRBD2 assignment by TCRdb is unverifiable without DNA. Germline CDR1 and CDR2: MDHEN and SYDVKM. This CDR3 has 15 residues. The chain's CDR3 is CASSEWTSGINEQFF.